This TCR beta chain derives from a study of blood T cell repertoires in COVID-19. From germline, CDR1 is SGHRS and CDR2 YFSETQ. The CDR3 is made up of 16 amino acids. Concerning this clone itself: The germline gene is not matched at one end of the junction; a read error may be the cause.

Sequencing was performed with immunoSEQ multiplex PCR; in TCRdb, only in-frame clones are kept and a portion is missing. The sample holds hundreds of thousands of clones, around nine tenths seen once. The receptor's source is a woman between 18 and 29 years old who had recovered from COVID-19. The specimen was PBMCs or T cells enriched from blood (not recorded which). The rearrangement uses TRBV5-1 and TRBJ1-1; 7 nucleotides line up with TRBD1. The chain's CDR3 is CASTLDLQGTGTEAFF. As DNA, the CDR3 is TGCGCCAGCACCTTGGATCTACAGGGGACTGGCACTGAAGCTTTCTTT.